This entry concerns a single T cell receptor beta chain. Its target is unknown. The ends lost 2 bases at V and 6 bases at J; junction bases unmatched: 6. There are 15 residues in the CDR3. CDR1 is SGHNT and CDR2 is YYREEE in the germline V gene (reference sequence). This sample is part of a study of beta chain features in type 1 diabetes. Notes on the study in general: Among patients, naive, central memory and Treg TCRB repertoires appeared more similar than among healthy donors. Within each of all four CD4+ subsets, Type 1 diabetes patients had TCRB CDR3s that were moderately but significantly shorter.

The whole isolated RNA underwent reverse transcription, so sequencing captured expressed TCRB transcripts. The protocol was immunoSEQ multiplex PCR, while the TCRdb copy is restricted to in-frame clones and leaves out a portion. The table records over 700,000 clones, roughly a sixth of them present only once. This clonotype was obtained from a woman aged 18 to 35 in good health. This chain connects TRBV5-4 to TRBJ2-1, with 9 positions matching TRBD1. What was sequenced was naive CD4+ T cells from blood. CDR3 protein: CASSLTGGLGNEQFF. The CDR3, as DNA: TGTGCCAGCAGCTTAACAGGGGGCTTGGGCAATGAGCAGTTCTTC. Full variable domain (missing parts from reference TRBV5-4 and TRBJ2-1): ETGVTQSPTHLIKTRGQQVTLRCSSQSGHNTVSWYQQALGQGPQFIFQYYREEENGRGNFPPRFSGLQFPNYSSELNVNALELDDSALYLCASSLTGGLGNEQFFGPGTRLTVL.